A selection of T cell receptor beta chains follows, all from one sample in a study of blood T cell repertoires in COVID-19. Clones were sequenced by immunoSEQ multiplex PCR, and TCRdb holds only the in-frame ones, with some missing. The profile covers roughly 180,000 clones, with 76% appearing a single time and roughly 7.8% taken by the ten largest. Material: peripheral blood. Every receptor here comes from a woman aged 50 to 65 with active or convalescent COVID-19. Both conserved end residues are part of each CDR3. Each record gives: J gene, clone size, V gene, D gene, CDR3 DNA, CDR3 protein. The D gene is left open where the match is weak. Size is stated for part of the rows, as once, few or many counts, or as a class when the clone is expanded.

TRBJ2-2	-	TRBV7-7	-	TGTGCTAGCAGCTTAGGGCAGGGGAACACCGGGGAGCTGTTTTTT	CASSLGQGNTGELFF
TRBJ2-3	once	TRBV6-4	TRBD2	TGTGCCAGCAGCATCACTAGCGGGGGGAGTGATACGCAGTATTTT	CASSITSGGSDTQYF
TRBJ1-2	-	TRBV28	-	TGTGCCAGCAGTTTAAGGACAGCTAACTATGGCTACACCTTC	CASSLRTANYGYTF
TRBJ2-7	-	TRBV5-4	-	TGTGCCAGCAGCTTGGGTTCAGGGGCTTACGAGCAGTACTTC	CASSLGSGAYEQYF
TRBJ2-3	-	TRBV4-3	TRBD2	TGCGCCAGCAGCCAAGATGGCCAGCGGGGGGATACGCAGTATTTT	CASSQDGQRGDTQYF
TRBJ2-4	-	TRBV2	TRBD2	TGTGCCAGCACTGAGACTAGCAGCCAGTACTTC	CASTETSSQYF
TRBJ1-2	-	TRBV19	TRBD1	TGTGCCAGTAGTACCCGACAGGGAAACTATGGCTACACCTTC	CASSTRQGNYGYTF
TRBJ2-1	-	TRBV9	TRBD2	TGTGCCAGCAGCGTACTTGGGACTAGCGCCGGTGAGCAGTTCTTC	CASSVLGTSAGEQFF
TRBJ2-1	-	TRBV6-2/TRBV6-3	TRBD2	TGTGCCAGCAGTTACTCGGGGGTTCTAGCGGAGGTCTACAATGAGCAGTTCTTC	CASSYSGVLAEVYNEQFF
TRBJ2-7	-	TRBV13	-	TGTGCCAGCAGCCCAGGGGTGTCCTACGAGCAGTACTTC	CASSPGVSYEQYF
TRBJ2-7	few	TRBV7-2	TRBD2	TGTGCCAGCAGCTTAAATGGCGGGGGGTTCTACGAGCAGTACTTC	CASSLNGGGFYEQYF
TRBJ2-3	-	TRBV13	TRBD2	TGTGCCAGCAGCTTAGGGCTAGCGGAACCCACAGATACGCAGTATTTT	CASSLGLAEPTDTQYF
TRBJ2-7	-	TRBV5-4	-	TGTGCCAGCAGCTTACAGCAGGGGGAGCAGTACTTC	CASSLQQGEQYF